This T cell receptor (beta chain) came from a study of monozygotic twins with inflammatory bowel disease. Findings and caveats of the study: Any single strong signal or clonotype tied to IBD lacked support. Patients with IBD had less TCRbeta diversity (inverse Simpson) than their healthy co-twins.

Investigators made cDNA in eight separate reactions per sample. A template switching step added UMIs, each with a 6-nucleotide sample barcode. TCRdb derives one entry per CDR3 protein from the 5' RACE reads, leaving out DNA. The sample table includes approximately 400,000 distinct CDR3 sequences. Germline loops: CDR1 SGHNT, CDR2 YYREEE (reference sequence). The CDR3 spans 17 residues. About this clonotype: Antigen: not known.

This clonotype was sampled from a human donor with ulcerative colitis or Crohn's disease, or a healthy co-twin of an affected twin (not recorded which). This sequence joins TRBV5-4 and TRBJ2-3; TCRdb designates TRBD1, a call that cannot be tested without DNA. The material sequenced was blood. The CDR3: CASSLKRGLPGTDTQYF.